This T cell receptor (beta chain) was documented in a study of cytomegalovirus exposure and HLA in healthy donors. The PCR had 60 Vbeta and 13 Jbeta primers. The repertoire was sequenced with immunoSEQ multiplex PCR; TCRdb's copy has only in-frame clones and lacks some. The data contain tens of thousands of clones, over 75% of them singletons. The study, taken as a whole, reports: A list of 150 to 200 TCR beta chains associated with cytomegalovirus was given. Reports described diagnosis of cytomegalovirus status by the classifier as highly specific and sensitive.

This clone was observed a few times. Antigen unknown. Specimen: PBMCs. This TCR came from a male donor in good health and CMV-seropositive.

CDR3 in amino acids: CASSLRVSAEKLFF. The CDR3 bases are TGTGCCAGCAGCTTGCGGGTATCTGCCGAAAAACTGTTTTTT. The chain carries TRBV5-6 and TRBJ1-4; D remains ambiguous. Deletions cut 1 base from V and 8 bases from J, with 12 bases between. Per germline, CDR1 SGHDT and CDR2 YYEEEE. This CDR3 region has 14 residues.